This entry concerns a single TCR beta chain. 60 Vbeta and 13 Jbeta primers were used in PCR. Using immunoSEQ multiplex PCR, the repertoire was profiled, and TCRdb retains in-frame clones only, with some absent. The data show 130,000 to 150,000 clones, roughly 76% seen once. The data were taken from a study of cytomegalovirus exposure and HLA in healthy donors. The wider study: A previous analysis identified 95 million to 140 million unique TCR beta sequences derived from roughly 180 million T cells.

Germline V gene sequence: CDR1 SGHTA, CDR2 FQGNSA. V dropped 1 base and J dropped 4 bases, with 19 bases sitting between them. This CDR3 comprises 17 residues. Sequencing input: PBMCs. The chain joins TRBV7-2 to TRBJ2-5; possible D gene TRBD1, 7 bases. The receptor's source is a man aged 18 to 29 in good health and CMV-seronegative. This CDR3 is CASSLEFGQGGRETQYF. In DNA form, the CDR3 reads TGTGCCAGCAGCTTAGAGTTCGGGCAGGGGGGTAGAGAGACCCAGTACTTC.